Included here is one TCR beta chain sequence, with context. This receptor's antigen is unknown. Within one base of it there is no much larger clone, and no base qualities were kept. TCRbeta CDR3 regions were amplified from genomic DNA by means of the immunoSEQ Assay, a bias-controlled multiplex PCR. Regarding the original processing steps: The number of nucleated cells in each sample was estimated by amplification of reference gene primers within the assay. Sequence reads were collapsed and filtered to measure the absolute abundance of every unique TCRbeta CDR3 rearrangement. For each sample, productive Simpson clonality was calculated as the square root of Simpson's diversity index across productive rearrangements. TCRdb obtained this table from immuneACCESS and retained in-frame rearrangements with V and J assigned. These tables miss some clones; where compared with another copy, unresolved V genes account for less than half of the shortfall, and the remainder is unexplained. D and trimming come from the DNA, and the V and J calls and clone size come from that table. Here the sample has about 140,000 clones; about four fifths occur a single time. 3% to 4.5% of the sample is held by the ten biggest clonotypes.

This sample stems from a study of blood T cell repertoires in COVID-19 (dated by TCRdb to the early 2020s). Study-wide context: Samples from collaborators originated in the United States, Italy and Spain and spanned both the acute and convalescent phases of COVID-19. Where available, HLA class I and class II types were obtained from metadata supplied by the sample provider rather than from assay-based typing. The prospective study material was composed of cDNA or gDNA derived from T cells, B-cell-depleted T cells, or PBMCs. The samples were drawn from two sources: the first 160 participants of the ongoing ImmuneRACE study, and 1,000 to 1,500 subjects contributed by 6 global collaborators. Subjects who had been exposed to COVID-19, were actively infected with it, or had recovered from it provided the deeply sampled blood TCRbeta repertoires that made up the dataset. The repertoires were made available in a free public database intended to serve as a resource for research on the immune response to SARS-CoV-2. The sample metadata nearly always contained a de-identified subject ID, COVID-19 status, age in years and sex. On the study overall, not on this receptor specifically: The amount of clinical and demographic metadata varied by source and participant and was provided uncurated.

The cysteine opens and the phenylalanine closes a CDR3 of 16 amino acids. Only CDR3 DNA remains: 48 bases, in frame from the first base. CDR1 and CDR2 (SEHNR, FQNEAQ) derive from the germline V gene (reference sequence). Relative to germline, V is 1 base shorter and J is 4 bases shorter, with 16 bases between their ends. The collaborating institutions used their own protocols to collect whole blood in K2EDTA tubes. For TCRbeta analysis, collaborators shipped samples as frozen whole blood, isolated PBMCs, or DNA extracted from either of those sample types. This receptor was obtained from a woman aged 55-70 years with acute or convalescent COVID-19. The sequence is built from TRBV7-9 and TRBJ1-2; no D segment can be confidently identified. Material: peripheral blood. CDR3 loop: CASSLVVTVLPYGYTF. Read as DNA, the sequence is TGTGCCAGCAGCTTAGTCGTTACGGTTCTCCCCTATGGCTACACCTTC.